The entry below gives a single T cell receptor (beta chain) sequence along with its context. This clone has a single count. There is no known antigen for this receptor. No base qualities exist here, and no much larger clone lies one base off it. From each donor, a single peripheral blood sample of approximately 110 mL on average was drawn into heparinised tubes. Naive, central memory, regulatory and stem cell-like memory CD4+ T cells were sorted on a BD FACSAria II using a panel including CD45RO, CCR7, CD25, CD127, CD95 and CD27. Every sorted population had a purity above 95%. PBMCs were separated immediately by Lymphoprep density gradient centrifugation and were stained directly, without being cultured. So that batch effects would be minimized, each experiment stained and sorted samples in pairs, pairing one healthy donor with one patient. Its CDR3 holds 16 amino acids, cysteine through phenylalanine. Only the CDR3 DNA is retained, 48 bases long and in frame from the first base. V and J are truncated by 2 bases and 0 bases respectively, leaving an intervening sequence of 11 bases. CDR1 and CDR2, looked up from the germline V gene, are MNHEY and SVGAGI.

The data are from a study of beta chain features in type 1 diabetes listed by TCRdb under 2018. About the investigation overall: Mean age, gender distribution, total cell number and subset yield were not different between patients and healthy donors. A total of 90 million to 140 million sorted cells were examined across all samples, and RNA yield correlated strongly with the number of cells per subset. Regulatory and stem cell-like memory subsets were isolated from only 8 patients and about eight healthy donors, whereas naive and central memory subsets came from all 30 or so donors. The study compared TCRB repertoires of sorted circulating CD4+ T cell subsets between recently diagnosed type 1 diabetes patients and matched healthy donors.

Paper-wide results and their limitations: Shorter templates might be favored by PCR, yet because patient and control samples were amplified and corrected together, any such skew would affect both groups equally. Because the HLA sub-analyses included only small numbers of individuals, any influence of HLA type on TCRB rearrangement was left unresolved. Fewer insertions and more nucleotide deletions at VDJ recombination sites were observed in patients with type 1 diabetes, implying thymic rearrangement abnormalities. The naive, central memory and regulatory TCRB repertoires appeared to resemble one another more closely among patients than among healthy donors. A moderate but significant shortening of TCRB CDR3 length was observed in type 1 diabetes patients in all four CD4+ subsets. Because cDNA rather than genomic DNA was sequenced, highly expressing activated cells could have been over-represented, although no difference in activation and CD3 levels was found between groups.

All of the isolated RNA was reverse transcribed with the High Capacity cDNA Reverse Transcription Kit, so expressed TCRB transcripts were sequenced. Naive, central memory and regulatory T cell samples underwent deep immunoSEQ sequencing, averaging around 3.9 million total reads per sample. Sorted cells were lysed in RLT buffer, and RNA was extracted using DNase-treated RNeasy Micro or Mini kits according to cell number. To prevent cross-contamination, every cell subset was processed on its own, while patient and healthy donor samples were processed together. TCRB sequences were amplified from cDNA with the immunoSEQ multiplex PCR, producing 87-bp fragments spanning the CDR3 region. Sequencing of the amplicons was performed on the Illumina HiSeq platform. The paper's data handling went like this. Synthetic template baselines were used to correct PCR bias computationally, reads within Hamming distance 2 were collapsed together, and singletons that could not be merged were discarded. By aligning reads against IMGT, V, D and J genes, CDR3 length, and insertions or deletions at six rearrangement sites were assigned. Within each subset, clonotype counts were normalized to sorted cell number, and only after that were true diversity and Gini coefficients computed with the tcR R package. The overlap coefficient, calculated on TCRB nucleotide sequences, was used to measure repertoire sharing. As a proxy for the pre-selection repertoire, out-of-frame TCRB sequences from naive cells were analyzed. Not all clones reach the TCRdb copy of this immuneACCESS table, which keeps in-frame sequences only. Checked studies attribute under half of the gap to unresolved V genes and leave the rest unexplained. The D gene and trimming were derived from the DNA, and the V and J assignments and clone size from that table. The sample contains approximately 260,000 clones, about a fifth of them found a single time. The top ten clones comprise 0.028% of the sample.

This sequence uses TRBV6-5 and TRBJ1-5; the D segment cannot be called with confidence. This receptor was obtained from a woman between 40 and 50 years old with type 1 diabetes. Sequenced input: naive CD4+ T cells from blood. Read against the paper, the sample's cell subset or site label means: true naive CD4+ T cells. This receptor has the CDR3 CASSYDTQDSNQPQHF. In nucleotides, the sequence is TGTGCCAGCAGTTACGATACCCAGGATAGCAATCAGCCCCAGCATTTT.